This T cell receptor beta chain is from a study of blood T cell repertoires in COVID-19. Background on the study: T cells, B-cell-depleted T cells, or PBMCs provided the cDNA or gDNA that served as material.

Per the authors' pipeline: Reference gene primers were amplified, and this amplification served to estimate nucleated cell counts. The assay was immunoSEQ multiplex PCR, and TCRdb's table has in-frame clones only and misses some. D and trimming come from the DNA, and the V and J calls and clone size come from that table. The sample records about 260,000 clones, about 90% being singletons. Looked up from germline, CDR1 is SGHTA and CDR2 is FQGTGA. The CDR3 spans 13 residues. The V segment lost 5 bases and the J segment 5 bases; nucleotides outside the gene matches: 3. Followed longitudinally, the Seattle patients had been enrolled during active infection.

Sequenced sample: peripheral blood. V usage is TRBV7-3 and J usage is TRBJ2-1; 7 positions match TRBD2. This TCR derives from a person aged 18 to 35 with COVID-19, enrolled during active disease. CDR3 bases: TGTGCCAGCAGCGCCCTAGCGGACAATGAGCAGTTCTTC. This codes for CASSALADNEQFF.